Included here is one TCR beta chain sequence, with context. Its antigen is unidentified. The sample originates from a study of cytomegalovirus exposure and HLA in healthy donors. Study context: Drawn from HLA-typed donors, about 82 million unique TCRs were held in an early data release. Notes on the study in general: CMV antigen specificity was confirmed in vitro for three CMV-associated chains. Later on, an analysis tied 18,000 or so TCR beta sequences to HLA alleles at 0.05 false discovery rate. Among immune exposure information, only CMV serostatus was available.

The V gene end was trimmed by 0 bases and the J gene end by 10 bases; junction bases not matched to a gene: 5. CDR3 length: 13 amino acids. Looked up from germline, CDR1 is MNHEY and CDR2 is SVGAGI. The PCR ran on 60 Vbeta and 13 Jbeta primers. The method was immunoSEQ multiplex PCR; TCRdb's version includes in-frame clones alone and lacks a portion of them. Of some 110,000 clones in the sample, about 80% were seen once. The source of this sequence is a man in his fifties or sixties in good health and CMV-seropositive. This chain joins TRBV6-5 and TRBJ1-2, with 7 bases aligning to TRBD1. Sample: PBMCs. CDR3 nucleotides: TGTGCCAGCAGTTACTCGACAGGGACGGACTACACCTTC. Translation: CASSYSTGTDYTF.